This is a list of T cell receptor beta chains from one sample in a study of blood T cell repertoires in COVID-19. Generated by immunoSEQ multiplex PCR, the TCRdb table keeps only in-frame clones and is missing some. In the table there are 150,000 to 200,000 clones, around 83% of which are singletons. The specimen sequenced was peripheral blood. Receptors originate from a woman aged 70-85 years with COVID-19, enrolled during active disease. Both conserved end residues are part of each CDR3. Fields, in order: V gene, D gene, J gene, clone size, CDR3 DNA, CDR3 protein. The D gene is left open where the match is weak. A row's size may be missing; if present it is once, few, many or a size class.

v_call: TRBV7-2; d_call: NA; j_call: TRBJ2-7; clone_size: NA; cdr3_nt: TGTGCCAGCAGCTTAGATACTAGGAGCTCCTACGAGCAGTACTTC; cdr3_aa: CASSLDTRSSYEQYF
v_call: TRBV29-1; d_call: TRBD1; j_call: TRBJ2-2; clone_size: once; cdr3_nt: TGCAGTGGGGTCAGGGGGCGCGCCGGGGAGCTGTTTTTT; cdr3_aa: CSGVRGRAGELFF
v_call: TRBV6-7; d_call: NA; j_call: TRBJ2-7; clone_size: NA; cdr3_nt: TGTGCCAGCAGCAACCCTGCCGGGGTAACCTACGAGCAGTACTTC; cdr3_aa: CASSNPAGVTYEQYF
v_call: TRBV4-3; d_call: TRBD1; j_call: TRBJ1-6; clone_size: NA; cdr3_nt: TGCGCCAGCAGAAAGGGGGCAGCGGGTTATAATTCACCCCTCCACTTT; cdr3_aa: CASRKGAAGYNSPLHF
v_call: TRBV6-5; d_call: TRBD1; j_call: TRBJ2-5; clone_size: NA; cdr3_nt: TGTGCCAGCAGTTACTCGGACAGGCAAGAGACCCAGTACTTC; cdr3_aa: CASSYSDRQETQYF
v_call: TRBV19; d_call: TRBD1; j_call: TRBJ1-5; clone_size: NA; cdr3_nt: TGTGCCAGTAGTGGGACAGGGGGCAGCAATCAGCCCCAGCATTTT; cdr3_aa: CASSGTGGSNQPQHF
v_call: TRBV2; d_call: NA; j_call: TRBJ2-1; clone_size: NA; cdr3_nt: TGTGCCAGCAGGGACTTCAGAGGCTCTTACAATGAGCAGTTCTTC; cdr3_aa: CASRDFRGSYNEQFF
v_call: TRBV29-1; d_call: TRBD1; j_call: TRBJ2-4; clone_size: NA; cdr3_nt: TGCAGCGTTCGGGACAGCAGTAGGTACATTCAGTACTTC; cdr3_aa: CSVRDSSRYIQYF
v_call: TRBV2; d_call: NA; j_call: TRBJ1-2; clone_size: NA; cdr3_nt: TGTGCCAGCAGTGAAGCACACGGCCTTTCGGGAGGCTACACCTTC; cdr3_aa: CASSEAHGLSGGYTF
v_call: TRBV7-3; d_call: TRBD1; j_call: TRBJ2-4; clone_size: NA; cdr3_nt: TGTGCCTGCGGCAATCTTACGGGACAGGGGCTAGCCAAAAACATTCAGTACTTC; cdr3_aa: CACGNLTGQGLAKNIQYF
v_call: TRBV11-2; d_call: TRBD1; j_call: TRBJ1-2; clone_size: NA; cdr3_nt: TGTGCCAGCAGCTTGAGCCCCAGGGGGCCTAACTATGGCTACACCTTC; cdr3_aa: CASSLSPRGPNYGYTF
v_call: TRBV30; d_call: NA; j_call: TRBJ1-6; clone_size: NA; cdr3_nt: TGTGCCTGGAGTAAGAGCGGAACCGTTAATTCACCCCTCCACTTT; cdr3_aa: CAWSKSGTVNSPLHF
v_call: TRBV7-7; d_call: NA; j_call: TRBJ1-5; clone_size: NA; cdr3_nt: TGTGCCAGCAGCTTGGGTCCAGGGCAGCCCCAGCATTTT; cdr3_aa: CASSLGPGQPQHF
v_call: TRBV11-2; d_call: NA; j_call: TRBJ2-5; clone_size: NA; cdr3_nt: TGTGCCAGCAGACGGGACTTTATAGAGACCCAGTACTTC; cdr3_aa: CASRRDFIETQYF
v_call: TRBV19; d_call: NA; j_call: TRBJ2-7; clone_size: NA; cdr3_nt: TGTGCCAGTAGCCCACTCAGAACGCGGGGAGACGAGCAGTACTTC; cdr3_aa: CASSPLRTRGDEQYF
v_call: TRBV10-2; d_call: TRBD1; j_call: TRBJ1-2; clone_size: many; cdr3_nt: TGCGCCAGCAGTAAAGGACAGGTCGACTATGGCTACACCTTC; cdr3_aa: CASSKGQVDYGYTF
v_call: TRBV2; d_call: NA; j_call: TRBJ2-5; clone_size: NA; cdr3_nt: TGTGCCAGCAGTCTATCTACAGGATTACAAGAGACCCAGTACTTC; cdr3_aa: CASSLSTGLQETQYF
v_call: TRBV28; d_call: TRBD2; j_call: TRBJ2-7; clone_size: NA; cdr3_nt: TGTGCCAGCAGTTTATTTAGCGGGAATCGGCGCGAGCAGTACTTC; cdr3_aa: CASSLFSGNRREQYF
v_call: TRBV10-3; d_call: TRBD2; j_call: TRBJ2-1; clone_size: NA; cdr3_nt: TGTGCCATCGCGGGAGTGAGGAATGAGCAGTTCTTC; cdr3_aa: CAIAGVRNEQFF
v_call: TRBV7-2; d_call: NA; j_call: TRBJ2-3; clone_size: NA; cdr3_nt: TGTGCCAGCAGCTTAGGAGGGAACCCCACAGATACGCAGTATTTT; cdr3_aa: CASSLGGNPTDTQYF
v_call: TRBV5-4; d_call: TRBD1; j_call: TRBJ1-2; clone_size: NA; cdr3_nt: TGTGCCAGCAGCTTAGGCGGCAGGGGGGTAGGAGGCTACACCTTC; cdr3_aa: CASSLGGRGVGGYTF
v_call: TRBV7-8; d_call: NA; j_call: TRBJ1-5; clone_size: NA; cdr3_nt: TGTGCCAGCAGCTTAGCCGACTCCGATCAGCCCCAGCATTTT; cdr3_aa: CASSLADSDQPQHF
v_call: TRBV24-1; d_call: TRBD1; j_call: TRBJ1-2; clone_size: NA; cdr3_nt: TGTGCCACCAGTGATGCCCACGGGACAGGGCTAGAATGGTACACCTTC; cdr3_aa: CATSDAHGTGLEWYTF
v_call: TRBV6-2/TRBV6-3; d_call: NA; j_call: TRBJ1-1; clone_size: NA; cdr3_nt: TGTGCCAGCAGTTACAGCCCAACAGGAGTGAACACTGAAGCTTTCTTT; cdr3_aa: CASSYSPTGVNTEAFF
v_call: TRBV7-2; d_call: TRBD2; j_call: TRBJ2-5; clone_size: NA; cdr3_nt: TGTGCCAGCAGCTCATCCGGGACTAGCCTCAAAGAGACCCAGTACTTC; cdr3_aa: CASSSSGTSLKETQYF
v_call: TRBV5-1; d_call: NA; j_call: TRBJ2-1; clone_size: NA; cdr3_nt: TGCGCCAGCAGCTTTCAGGGCGAAGATTACAATGAGCAGTTCTTC; cdr3_aa: CASSFQGEDYNEQFF
v_call: TRBV19; d_call: TRBD2; j_call: TRBJ2-1; clone_size: NA; cdr3_nt: TGTGCCAGTAGTTCCTTAGCGGGATCCTCCTACAATGAGCAGTTCTTC; cdr3_aa: CASSSLAGSSYNEQFF
v_call: TRBV28; d_call: NA; j_call: TRBJ1-1; clone_size: NA; cdr3_nt: TGTGCCAGCAAAGAATCTCGAGGCGCTGAAGCTTTCTTT; cdr3_aa: CASKESRGAEAFF
v_call: TRBV7-2; d_call: TRBD2; j_call: TRBJ2-7; clone_size: NA; cdr3_nt: TGTGCCAGCAGCTTAGCAGGGGCGGGAGGGCCGTTAGAGCAGTACTTC; cdr3_aa: CASSLAGAGGPLEQYF
v_call: TRBV15; d_call: NA; j_call: TRBJ1-2; clone_size: NA; cdr3_nt: TGTGCCACTCAGGAGGCTCAACAGAGGTCTGGCTACACCTTC; cdr3_aa: CATQEAQQRSGYTF
v_call: TRBV5-1; d_call: TRBD2; j_call: TRBJ2-1; clone_size: NA; cdr3_nt: TGCGCCAGCAGCCTCCTAGCGGGAGGCCGCAATGAGCAGTTCTTC; cdr3_aa: CASSLLAGGRNEQFF
v_call: TRBV27; d_call: NA; j_call: TRBJ1-3; clone_size: NA; cdr3_nt: TGTGCCAGCAGTGCCACCGGGGGGGCTTTCGGAAACACCATATATTTT; cdr3_aa: CASSATGGAFGNTIYF
v_call: TRBV19; d_call: TRBD2; j_call: TRBJ2-2; clone_size: NA; cdr3_nt: TGTGCCAGTATGGCTAGCGGGAGGGTGAACACCGGGGAGCTGTTTTTT; cdr3_aa: CASMASGRVNTGELFF
v_call: TRBV6-5; d_call: NA; j_call: TRBJ1-3; clone_size: NA; cdr3_nt: TGTGCCAGCAGTTACGGGGCAGGGGCCACCGGAAACACCATATATTTT; cdr3_aa: CASSYGAGATGNTIYF
v_call: TRBV19; d_call: TRBD1; j_call: TRBJ1-1; clone_size: NA; cdr3_nt: TGTGCCAGTAGTACCGACAGGGGGTACACTGAAGCTTTCTTT; cdr3_aa: CASSTDRGYTEAFF
v_call: TRBV7-2; d_call: NA; j_call: TRBJ2-7; clone_size: once; cdr3_nt: TGTGCCAGCAGCCGGTACTCTTACGAGCAGTACTTC; cdr3_aa: CASSRYSYEQYF
v_call: TRBV7-9; d_call: TRBD1; j_call: TRBJ2-3; clone_size: NA; cdr3_nt: TGTGCCAGCAGCTTAGAACAGGGGGCCGCAGATACGCAGTATTTT; cdr3_aa: CASSLEQGAADTQYF
v_call: TRBV5-1; d_call: TRBD1; j_call: TRBJ2-5; clone_size: NA; cdr3_nt: TGCGCCAGCAGCTGGGACAGCTTAAAAGAGACCCAGTACTTC; cdr3_aa: CASSWDSLKETQYF
v_call: TRBV7-8; d_call: TRBD1; j_call: TRBJ1-1; clone_size: NA; cdr3_nt: TGTGCCAGCAGCTCGCCCGACAGGGGCGCGACTGAAGCTTTCTTT; cdr3_aa: CASSSPDRGATEAFF
v_call: TRBV28; d_call: TRBD2; j_call: TRBJ2-6; clone_size: few; cdr3_nt: TGTGCCAGCAGGCCATTAGCGGGAGGGCGCCTCTCTGGGGCCAACGTCCTGACTTTC; cdr3_aa: CASRPLAGGRLSGANVLTF
v_call: TRBV4-1; d_call: TRBD1; j_call: TRBJ2-7; clone_size: few; cdr3_nt: TGCGCCAGCAGCCTGGGGACAGGGCGAGGAGAGCAGTACTTC; cdr3_aa: CASSLGTGRGEQYF
v_call: TRBV5-6; d_call: NA; j_call: TRBJ1-1; clone_size: NA; cdr3_nt: TGTGCCAGCAGCTCTTCACCCCTCAGGGACTGGTACACTGAAGCTTTCTTT; cdr3_aa: CASSSSPLRDWYTEAFF
v_call: TRBV28; d_call: TRBD2; j_call: TRBJ2-1; clone_size: NA; cdr3_nt: TGTGCCAGCAGCCTAGCGGGAGGGCGGAGTGAGCAGTTCTTC; cdr3_aa: CASSLAGGRSEQFF
v_call: TRBV28; d_call: TRBD1; j_call: TRBJ2-7; clone_size: NA; cdr3_nt: TGTGCCAGCCTAAAAGGGGGCGCAGGGGGCAACGAGCAGTACTTC; cdr3_aa: CASLKGGAGGNEQYF
v_call: TRBV28; d_call: TRBD1; j_call: TRBJ1-2; clone_size: NA; cdr3_nt: TGTGCCAGCAGTTCACTGCTATCAGGGGGTGGCTACACCTTC; cdr3_aa: CASSSLLSGGGYTF
v_call: TRBV7-9; d_call: TRBD2; j_call: TRBJ2-7; clone_size: NA; cdr3_nt: TGTGCCAGCAGCTTCCCGACTAGCGGGAGTTACGAGCAGTACTTC; cdr3_aa: CASSFPTSGSYEQYF
v_call: TRBV7-2; d_call: TRBD2; j_call: TRBJ2-2; clone_size: NA; cdr3_nt: TGTGCCAGCAGCTTATCCCATCTGACTAGCGGCACCGGGGAGCTGTTTTTT; cdr3_aa: CASSLSHLTSGTGELFF
v_call: TRBV28; d_call: TRBD2; j_call: TRBJ2-1; clone_size: NA; cdr3_nt: TGTGCCAGCAGACCGGGACTAGCGGGCAATGAGCAGTTCTTC; cdr3_aa: CASRPGLAGNEQFF
v_call: TRBV27; d_call: TRBD2; j_call: TRBJ2-7; clone_size: NA; cdr3_nt: TGTGCCAGCAGTTCCTGGACTAGCGGGACATACGAGCAGTACTTC; cdr3_aa: CASSSWTSGTYEQYF
v_call: TRBV28; d_call: TRBD2; j_call: TRBJ2-3; clone_size: NA; cdr3_nt: TGTGCCAGCAGTCAACAAAGCGGGAGGGGGACAGATACGCAGTATTTT; cdr3_aa: CASSQQSGRGTDTQYF
v_call: TRBV18; d_call: TRBD2; j_call: TRBJ2-3; clone_size: NA; cdr3_nt: TGTGCCAGCTCACTTCTAGCGGGAGGGCCAACAGATACGCAGTATTTT; cdr3_aa: CASSLLAGGPTDTQYF
v_call: TRBV7-2; d_call: TRBD2; j_call: TRBJ2-6; clone_size: NA; cdr3_nt: TGTGCCAGCAGCTTCGGGACTAGCGGGCGTGGGGCCAACGTCCTGACTTTC; cdr3_aa: CASSFGTSGRGANVLTF
v_call: TRBV6-2/TRBV6-3; d_call: NA; j_call: TRBJ1-1; clone_size: NA; cdr3_nt: TGTGCCAGCAGTTCTATGAACACTGAAGCTTTCTTT; cdr3_aa: CASSSMNTEAFF
v_call: TRBV2; d_call: NA; j_call: TRBJ1-1; clone_size: NA; cdr3_nt: TGTGCCAGCAGCGAAGTTGGGCCTGAAGCTTTCTTT; cdr3_aa: CASSEVGPEAFF
v_call: TRBV5-6; d_call: NA; j_call: TRBJ2-5; clone_size: NA; cdr3_nt: TGTGCCAGCAGCTCCCCCGGGAGAGGGGAGGTAGAGACCCAGTACTTC; cdr3_aa: CASSSPGRGEVETQYF
v_call: TRBV9; d_call: NA; j_call: TRBJ2-2; clone_size: NA; cdr3_nt: TGTGCCAGCAGCGTAGATCCGGGGAGGGAGCTGTTTTTT; cdr3_aa: CASSVDPGRELFF
v_call: TRBV27; d_call: NA; j_call: TRBJ1-1; clone_size: NA; cdr3_nt: TGTGCCAGCAGTCCACAGGGCCTGAACACTGAAGCTTTCTTT; cdr3_aa: CASSPQGLNTEAFF
v_call: TRBV2; d_call: NA; j_call: TRBJ1-3; clone_size: NA; cdr3_nt: TGTGCCAGCAGGGGCGACAGCAGGGGAAACACCATATATTTT; cdr3_aa: CASRGDSRGNTIYF
v_call: TRBV7-6; d_call: NA; j_call: TRBJ2-2; clone_size: NA; cdr3_nt: TGTGCCAGCAGCTTAGGCACAAGGGGGAACACCGGGGAGCTGTTTTTT; cdr3_aa: CASSLGTRGNTGELFF
v_call: TRBV5-7; d_call: TRBD1; j_call: TRBJ1-2; clone_size: NA; cdr3_nt: TGTGCCAGCAGCTTGCCCACCGAACAGGGGGAAAGTGGCTACACCTTC; cdr3_aa: CASSLPTEQGESGYTF